This TCR beta chain was found in a study of T cell responses to AZD1222 COVID-19 vaccine. Study details: Second-dose groups at about 4 or about 12 weeks were pooled.

Repertoires were generated with immunoSEQ multiplex PCR, while TCRdb's copy carries only in-frame clones and drops some. The sample yields about 110,000 clones, 70% to 90% seen once. Notes on this clone: Its specificity is unknown.

CDR3 length: 15 residues. The germline CDR1 and CDR2 sequences are MNHNS and SASEGT. V was shortened by 5 bases and J by 5 bases, with 18 bases between the two germline ends. Study-level findings and limits: The donors showed a predominance of white British ancestry and of females, with possible underestimation of clonal diversity. Nearly half of spike-specific TCRs reportedly target unmutated variant regions. Seropositive status at baseline applied to only 5 to 7 AZD1222 recipients.

This specimen was peripheral blood, taken on day 0 of AZD1222 vaccination. The rearrangement joins TRBV6-1 to TRBJ1-2; D uncertain. The source is an adult in good health. Here the CDR3 DNA reads TGTGCCAGCAGTTCCCCGACAACGGAAGGGTATGGCTACACCTTC. The encoded protein is CASSSPTTEGYGYTF.